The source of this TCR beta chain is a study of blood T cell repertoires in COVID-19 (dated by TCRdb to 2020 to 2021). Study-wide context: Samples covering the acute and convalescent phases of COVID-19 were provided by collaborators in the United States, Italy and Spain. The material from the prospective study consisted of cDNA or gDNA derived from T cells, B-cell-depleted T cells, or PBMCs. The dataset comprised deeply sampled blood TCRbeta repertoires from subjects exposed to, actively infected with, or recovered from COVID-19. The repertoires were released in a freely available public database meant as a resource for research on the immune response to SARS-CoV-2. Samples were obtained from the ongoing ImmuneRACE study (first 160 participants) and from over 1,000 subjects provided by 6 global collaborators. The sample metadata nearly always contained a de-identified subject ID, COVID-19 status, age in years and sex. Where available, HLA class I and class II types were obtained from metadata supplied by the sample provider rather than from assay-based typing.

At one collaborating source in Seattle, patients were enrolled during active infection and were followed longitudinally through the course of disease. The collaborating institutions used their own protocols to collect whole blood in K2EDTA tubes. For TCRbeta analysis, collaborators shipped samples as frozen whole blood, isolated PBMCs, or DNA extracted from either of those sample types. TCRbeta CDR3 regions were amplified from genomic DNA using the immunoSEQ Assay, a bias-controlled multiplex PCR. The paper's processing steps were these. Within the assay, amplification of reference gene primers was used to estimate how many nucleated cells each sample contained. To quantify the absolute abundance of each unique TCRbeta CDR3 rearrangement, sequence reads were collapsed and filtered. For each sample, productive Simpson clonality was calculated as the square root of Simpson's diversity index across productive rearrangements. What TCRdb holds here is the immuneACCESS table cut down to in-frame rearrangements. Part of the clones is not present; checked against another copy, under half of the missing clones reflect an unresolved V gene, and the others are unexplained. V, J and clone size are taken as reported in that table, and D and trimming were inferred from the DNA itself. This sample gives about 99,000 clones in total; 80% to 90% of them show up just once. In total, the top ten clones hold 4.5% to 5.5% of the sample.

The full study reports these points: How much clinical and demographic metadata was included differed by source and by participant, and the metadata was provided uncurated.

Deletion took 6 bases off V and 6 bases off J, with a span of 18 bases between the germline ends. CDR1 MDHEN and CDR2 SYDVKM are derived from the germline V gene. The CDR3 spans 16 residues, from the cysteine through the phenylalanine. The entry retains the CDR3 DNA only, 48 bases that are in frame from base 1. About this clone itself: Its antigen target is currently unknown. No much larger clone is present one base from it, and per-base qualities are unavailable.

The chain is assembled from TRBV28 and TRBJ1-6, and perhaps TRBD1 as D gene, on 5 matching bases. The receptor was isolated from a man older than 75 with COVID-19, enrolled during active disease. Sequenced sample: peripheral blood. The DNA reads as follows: TGTGCCAGCAGACCGCCCCCTCGTAGGGGTAATTCACCCCTCCACTTT. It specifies CASRPPPRRGNSPLHF.